Shown below are 22 T cell receptor beta chains from a single sample sequenced in a study of blood T cell repertoires in COVID-19. This table comes from immunoSEQ multiplex PCR, and its TCRdb copy is limited to in-frame clones, with some not included. This table has fewer than 200,000 clones, 83% appearing once. The specimen was PBMCs or T cells enriched from blood (not recorded which). These receptors were collected from a woman between 50 and 59 years old in a cohort exposed to, infected with or recovered from COVID-19 (not recorded which).

The chain combines TRBV7-6 with TRBJ1-3, with 8 bases identical to TRBD1. The germline V gene encodes CDR1 SGHVS and CDR2 FNYEAQ. The CDR3 runs to 16 residues. Trimming at V came to 5 bases and at J to 3 bases, leaving 9 bases not matched to a gene. The CDR3 loop reads CASSQTTGGSGNTIYF. The CDR3 nucleotides read TGTGCCAGCAGCCAGACCACAGGGGGAAGTGGAAACACCATATATTTT.

V and J are TRBV3-1 (or the pseudogene TRBV3-2) and TRBJ1-1; D not resolved. Germline assignment: CDR1 LGHDT and CDR2 YNNKEL (reference sequence). V lost 3 bases and J 4 bases, leaving 15 bases between the germline ends. CDR3 length: 15 residues. CDR3 sequence reads: CASSHPEAGSTEAFF. CDR3 sequence (DNA): TGTGCCAGCAGCCACCCTGAGGCGGGGAGCACTGAAGCTTTCTTT.

V usage is TRBV5-6 and J usage is TRBJ2-5, with 8 bases that match TRBD1. From germline, CDR1 is SGHDT and CDR2 YYEEEE. The CDR3 runs 15 residues. Losses at the gene ends were 4 bases for V and 1 base for J; bases not matched to a gene: 6. The DNA for the CDR3 is TGTGCCAGCAGCCCTCTGGGGACAGGCCAAGAGACCCAGTACTTC. It codes for CASSPLGTGQETQYF.

A few counts support this clone. V is TRBV28 and J is TRBJ1-2; 8 bases map to TRBD1. The CDR3 spans 15 residues. Germline trimming cut 5 bases from V and 4 bases from J; bases unmatched to any gene: 9. Germline-derived CDR1 and CDR2 are MDHEN and SYDVKM. CDR3 DNA: TGTGCCAGCAGTCCCTTGGACAGGGAGGGCTATGGCTACACCTTC. Translation: CASSPLDREGYGYTF.

The V call is TRBV4-3, the J call TRBJ2-1; 15 positions agree with TRBD2. CDR1 and CDR2 from the germline V gene are LGHNA and YSLEER. V trimming: 0 bases; J trimming: 4 bases; junction bases outside the gene matches: 10. This CDR3 is 20 amino acids long. The CDR3 DNA follows: TGCGCCAGCAGCCAAGATCCAGGACTAGCGGGGGGGTTGTGGTACAATGAGCAGTTCTTC. Translating gives CASSQDPGLAGGLWYNEQFF.

The rearrangement links TRBV19 to TRBJ1-6, with 9 bases fitting TRBD1. CDR1 LNHDA and CDR2 SQIVND come from the germline V gene (reference sequence). Unmatched junction bases numbered 8, after V lost 5 bases and J lost 6 bases. The CDR3 covers 16 residues. The CDR3 coding sequence is TGTGCCAGTAGTCGGGACAGGGATCTCCTTAATTCACCCCTCCACTTT. Amino acid sequence: CASSRDRDLLNSPLHF.

For this clone: Other DNA sequences in the sample encode the same CDR3. The J gene is TRBJ1-2, the V gene TRBV7-2, with 7 bases that match TRBD1. Germline V gene lookup returns CDR1 SGHTA and CDR2 FQGNSA. The CDR3 runs 14 residues. Trimming cost V 4 bases and J 2 bases; bases outside gene matches: 4. CDR3 protein: CASSSTGSNYGYTF. The CDR3 DNA is TGTGCCAGCAGCTCGACAGGGTCCAACTATGGCTACACCTTC.

The V gene is TRBV10-3, the J gene TRBJ1-1; D gene uncertain. CDR1 and CDR2 from the germline V gene are ENHRY and SYGVKD. Trimming stripped 4 bases from V and 0 bases from J, with 6 bases between. The CDR3 consists of 13 residues. CDR3 residues: CAISAQVNTEAFF. DNA of the CDR3: TGTGCCATCAGTGCTCAGGTGAACACTGAAGCTTTCTTT.

This clone was detected only once. V is TRBV11-1 and J is TRBJ2-7; possible D gene TRBD2, 5 bases. Deletions cut 1 base from V and 1 base from J, with 11 bases between. The germline V gene encodes CDR1 SGHAT and CDR2 FQDESV (reference sequence). The CDR3 covers 15 residues. This CDR3 reads CASSLDPTGSYEQYF. In nucleotides, the CDR3 is TGTGCCAGCAGCTTAGATCCGACGGGATCCTACGAGCAGTACTTC.

This clone has only one observation. The chain has TRBV5-1 and TRBJ2-1; TRBD1 agrees at 9 bases. V gave up 3 bases and J gave up 7 bases; unmatched junction bases: 8. The CDR3 runs 15 residues. CDR1 and CDR2 from the germline V gene are SGHRS and YFSETQ. In DNA form, the CDR3 reads TGCGCCAGCAGCTGGTATACAGGGGGCGAGAATGAGCAGTTCTTC. It codes for CASSWYTGGENEQFF.

This clone occurred a few times. The chain recombines TRBV7-9 with TRBJ2-1, with D uncertain. The V gene lost 1 base and the J gene lost 6 bases, with 7 bases spanning the gap. CDR1 SEHNR and CDR2 FQNEAQ come from the germline V gene (reference sequence). This CDR3 comprises 13 residues. This CDR3 reads CASSLVGGNEQFF. In nucleotides, the CDR3 is TGTGCCAGCAGCTTAGTTGGCGGCAATGAGCAGTTCTTC.

The chain is built from TRBV3-1 (or the pseudogene TRBV3-2) and TRBJ2-2, with D maybe TRBD1 (6 bases). This CDR3 has 16 amino acids. Trimming stripped 1 base from V and 0 bases from J, with 9 bases between. Germline values: CDR1 LGHDT, CDR2 YNNKEL (reference sequence). Here the CDR3 DNA reads TGTGCCAGCAGCCAAGTGGGGGCTACGAACACCGGGGAGCTGTTTTTT. Protein sequence: CASSQVGATNTGELFF.

The CDR3: CASTPRGPEQYF. The CDR3 DNA reads as TGTGCCAGCACCCCCCGCGGGCCCGAGCAGTACTTC. This sequence joins TRBV2 and TRBJ2-7; weak D call: TRBD2 (5 bases). This CDR3 is 12 amino acids long. Trimming stripped 7 bases from V and 6 bases from J, with 13 bases between. Germline CDR1 and CDR2: SNHLY and FYNNEI.

V is TRBV19 and J is TRBJ1-3; maybe TRBD1 (5 bases). The CDR3 spans 17 residues. Germline V gene lookup returns CDR1 LNHDA and CDR2 SQIVND (reference sequence). Between the trimmed V and J ends, which lost 7 bases and 0 bases, there was a span of 19 bases. CDR3 region: CASTKGPGGLSGNTIYF. CDR3 DNA: TGTGCCAGTACCAAAGGACCGGGGGGACTCTCTGGAAACACCATATATTTT.

The chain is built from TRBV5-1 and TRBJ2-1; TRBD2 aligns across 7 bases. The germline V gene encodes CDR1 SGHRS and CDR2 YFSETQ. V was clipped by 6 bases and J by 8 bases; unmatched bases: 14. The CDR3 has 15 residues. The CDR3 coding sequence is TGCGCCAGCACAACTGGGGCGGGAGATCGCCATGAGCAGTTCTTC. It is translated as CASTTGAGDRHEQFF.

This rearrangement joins TRBV21-1 to TRBJ2-1; the tabulated D call, TRBD2, remains unverified against the DNA. TRBV21-1 is assigned pseudogene status. The CDR3 runs 13 residues. In DNA form, the CDR3 reads TGTGCCAGCAGCAAACGGGGGAACAATGAGCAGTTCTTC. Translation gives CASSKRGNNEQFF.

The CDR3 DNA follows: TGCGCCAGCAGCCAAGTTCCAGAAGAGACCCAGTACTTC. This encodes CASSQVPEETQYF. The rearrangement joins TRBV4-1 to TRBJ2-5, with D unclear. Trimming cost V 1 base and J 3 bases, with 6 bases left between them. The germline gives CDR1 MGHRA, CDR2 YSYEKL. The CDR3 covers 13 residues.

This chain uses TRBV3-1 (or the pseudogene TRBV3-2) with TRBJ2-1; 10 bases are shared with TRBD2. Per germline, CDR1 LGHDT and CDR2 YNNKEL (reference sequence). The trim removed 4 bases at V and 3 bases at J, leaving 3 bases unmatched. The CDR3 consists of 15 residues. The CDR3 DNA sequence: TGTGCCAGCAGCCCGTGGACTAGCGGCTACAATGAGCAGTTCTTC. As protein: CASSPWTSGYNEQFF.

The gene calls are TRBV28 and TRBJ2-7; 10 nucleotides align to TRBD1. The CDR3 is 14 amino acids. Unmatched junction bases numbered 6, after V lost 7 bases and J lost 3 bases. Germline values: CDR1 MDHEN, CDR2 SYDVKM. The CDR3 here is CASKGQGGFYEQYF. CDR3 DNA sequence: TGTGCCAGCAAAGGACAGGGGGGATTCTACGAGCAGTACTTC.

The gene calls are TRBV18 and TRBJ1-6, with 7 positions matching TRBD1. V shed 6 bases and J 3 bases; nucleotides not matched to a gene: 2. This CDR3 is 14 amino acids long. The germline CDR1 and CDR2 sequences are KGHSH and LQKENI. DNA for the CDR3: TGTGCCAGCTCCCGACAGGGCTATAATTCACCCCTCCACTTT. The encoded protein is CASSRQGYNSPLHF.

CDR3 protein: CASSTIRGFQETQYF. CDR3 coding DNA: TGTGCCAGCAGTACAATAAGGGGTTTCCAAGAGACCCAGTACTTC. V gene TRBV27 combines with J gene TRBJ2-5, with D perhaps TRBD1 (5 bases). Per germline, CDR1 MNHEY and CDR2 SMNVEV (reference sequence). V lost 5 bases to trimming and J lost 1 base, with 14 bases between them. This CDR3 has 15 residues.

This clone was counted once. The rearrangement links TRBV9 to TRBJ2-7, with D possibly TRBD2 on 6 matching bases. Germline loops: CDR1 SGDLS, CDR2 YYNGEE. The CDR3 loop spans 15 amino acids. Trimming removed 1 base from V and 2 bases from J, with 13 bases in between. CDR3 DNA: TGTGCCAGCAGCGTATCGAGCGGGTCTGCCTACGAGCAGTACTTC. Translating gives CASSVSSGSAYEQYF.